This T cell receptor beta chain was retrieved from a study of OX40 agonist ivuxolimab in advanced cancers. Method: immunoSEQ multiplex PCR; TCRdb's copy keeps in-frame clones and lacks some. Seen here are 70,000 to 90,000 clones, 89% observed once, and the top ten hold more than 0.3%. This TCR came from an adult with an advanced solid tumor such as melanoma, head and neck, liver or kidney cancer. The sequencing here drew on CD4+ or CD8+ T cells sorted from blood, taken in a trial of the OX40 agonist ivuxolimab.

CDR3 coding DNA: TGTGCCAGTAGTATAGTCCGGACAGTCCGTTCCGGGGCCAACGTCCTGACTTTC. Translated, it gives CASSIVRTVRSGANVLTF. The chain has TRBV19 and TRBJ2-6; a possible D gene is TRBD1 (6 bases). V lost 1 base and J 4 bases, leaving 17 bases between the germline ends. Per the germline V gene, CDR1 is LNHDA and CDR2 is SQIVND (reference sequence). The CDR3 is 18 amino acids.